The 29 T cell receptor beta chains presented below share a single source sample, sequenced in a study of CD8 T cells in ankylosing spondylitis. Each CDR3 protein gets one entry after TCRdb re-called the 5' RACE reads with MiXCR. The repertoire has approximately 290,000 distinct CDR3 sequences, less than 25% of them found once; the top ten carry about 3.5%. What was sequenced was blood, either unsorted or a sorted T cell fraction (not recorded which). The source is a female donor with ankylosing spondylitis or in good health (not recorded which).

This clonotype was picked up many times. One end of the junction fails to match germline, which may point to a read error. This sequence joins TRBV12-3 or TRBV12-4 and TRBJ2-1, with 9 bases matching TRBD2. The CDR3 has 13 residues. CDR3 residues: CASSLAGHNEQFF. As DNA, the CDR3 is TGTGCCAGCAGTCTAGCGGGACACAATGAGCAGTTCTTC.

The chain links TRBV6-5 to TRBJ2-1; tentatively, D is TRBD2 (5 bases). Trimming took off 0 bases at V and 8 bases at J, with 14 bases between the two ends. Germline-derived CDR1 and CDR2 are MNHEY and SVGAGI. The CDR3 contains 15 residues. DNA of the CDR3: TGTGCCAGCAGTTACTCGAGCCCGAGGGCCGATGAGCAGTTCTTC. Translation: CASSYSSPRADEQFF.

The genes are TRBV20-1 and TRBJ2-1; TRBD2 might be the D (6 bases). This CDR3 has 15 residues. V dropped 2 bases and J dropped 6 bases, with 17 bases sitting between them. Germline CDR1 reads DFQATT; CDR2 reads SNEGSKA (reference sequence). The CDR3 nucleotides read TGCAGTGCTAGAATTCCGGGACTCCCCGGCAATGAGCAGTTCTTC. This codes for CSARIPGLPGNEQFF.

This clonotype was detected a few times. The chain has TRBV4-2 and TRBJ1-4; TRBD1 is a possible D gene (6 bases). The CDR3 length is 14 residues. Deletions cut 3 bases from V and 8 bases from J, with 13 bases between. Germline V gene lookup returns CDR1 LGHNA and CDR2 YNFKEQ. The CDR3 here is CASSHPGVGEKLFF. The CDR3 DNA reads TGTGCCAGCAGCCACCCAGGGGTAGGAGAAAAACTGTTTTTT.

This chain uses TRBV12-3 or TRBV12-4 with TRBJ2-2; 10 bases fit TRBD1. The CDR3 covers 17 residues. V was pared by 6 bases and J by 1 base, with 8 bases of the junction left unmatched. The CDR3 bases are TGTGCCAGCAGCCGCGACAGGGGGCTAGAGAACACCGGGGAGCTGTTTTTT. It codes for CASSRDRGLENTGELFF.

The chain joins TRBV20-1 to TRBJ1-2; 7 bases align to TRBD1. The CDR3 extends over 15 amino acids. J gave up 3 bases and V 6 bases, and 13 bases lay outside the gene matches. Per germline, CDR1 DFQATT and CDR2 SNEGSKA (reference sequence). CDR3 sequence (DNA): TGCAGTGCCCTTCATGACAGGGAGCTCTACTATGGCTACACCTTC. It specifies CSALHDRELYYGYTF.

J is TRBJ2-1 and V is TRBV4-3; 7 bases map to TRBD2. Germline V gene sequence: CDR1 LGHNA, CDR2 YSLEER. V dropped 0 bases and J dropped 4; count of bases not matched to a gene: 15. The CDR3 spans 19 residues. The CDR3 sequence is CASSQDASLGRATYNEQFF. For the CDR3, the DNA is TGCGCCAGCAGCCAAGATGCCTCTTTAGGGAGGGCCACATACAATGAGCAGTTCTTC.

This chain uses TRBV10-3 with TRBJ2-3, with D tentatively TRBD2 (6 bases). Trimming pared 2 bases from V and 0 bases from J, leaving 9 bases between. CDR1 and CDR2 from the germline V gene are ENHRY and SYGVKD. The CDR3 contains 15 residues. CDR3 sequence reads: CAISEPAGSTDTQYF. Written as DNA, the CDR3 is TGTGCCATCAGTGAGCCTGCGGGAAGCACAGATACGCAGTATTTT.

This clonotype was picked up a small number of times. The CDR3 DNA is TGTGCCAGCAGCTTAGCGTTAACAGCCTATAATTCACCCCTCCACTTT. Amino acids: CASSLALTAYNSPLHF. The V call is TRBV7-2, the J call TRBJ1-6; D ambiguous. V lost 0 bases, J lost 2 bases, and 8 bases lay in between. The CDR3 has 16 amino acids. CDR1 is SGHTA, CDR2 FQGNSA, per germline.

A single count supports this clonotype. This rearrangement joins TRBV6-2 or TRBV6-3 to TRBJ1-1; D ambiguous. V shed 5 bases and J shed 1 base, with 11 bases lying between them. The CDR3 consists of 14 residues. Germline values: CDR1 MNHEY, CDR2 SVGEGT. The CDR3 spells CASSPFQTNTEAFF. CDR3 sequence (DNA): TGTGCCAGCAGTCCCTTCCAGACGAACACTGAAGCTTTCTTT.

The rearrangement joins TRBV29-1 to TRBJ2-1; tentative D call: TRBD2 (5 bases). This CDR3 has 15 amino acids. Per germline, CDR1 SQVTM and CDR2 ANQGSEA. V was trimmed by 6 bases and J by 0 bases, leaving 15 bases between them. CDR3 amino acids: CSVALDSYSYNEQFF. CDR3 bases: TGCAGCGTAGCCTTGGACTCCTACTCCTACAATGAGCAGTTCTTC.

This clonotype was seen more than once but under ten times. The V and J genes are TRBV4-3 and TRBJ1-2; possible D gene TRBD1, 5 bases. The CDR3 totals 14 residues. V lost 0 bases, J lost 2 bases, and 7 bases lay in between. The V gene's germline CDR1 is LGHNA and CDR2 YSLEER. CDR3 residues: CASSQDGGNYGYTF. The CDR3 bases are TGCGCCAGCAGCCAAGATGGGGGGAACTATGGCTACACCTTC.

The chain has TRBV6-1 and TRBJ2-5, with TRBD2 matching 7 bases. Trimming removed 7 bases from V and 6 bases from J; junction bases left unmatched: 14. The CDR3 has 15 residues. CDR1 and CDR2 (germline): MNHNS, SASEGT. The CDR3 coding sequence is TGTGCCAGCAATATAATAACGGGAGGCCCGAAGACCCAGTACTTC. Translated: CASNIITGGPKTQYF.

This clonotype was counted at least ten times. The chain employs TRBV6-5 and TRBJ1-1; no clear D. Germline CDR1 MNHEY, CDR2 SVGAGI. V was cut by 2 bases and J by 6 bases, with 13 bases left in between. This CDR3 region has 14 residues. The CDR3 is CASSYDSRFAEAFF. CDR3 in DNA: TGTGCCAGCAGTTACGATAGCCGGTTCGCTGAAGCTTTCTTT.

This rearrangement joins TRBV5-4 to TRBJ2-5; 8 bases match TRBD2. V shed 3 bases and J 5 bases; nucleotides not matched to a gene: 9. CDR3 length equals 15 residues. Germline CDR1 SGHNT, CDR2 YYREEE (reference sequence). CDR3 residues: CASSSGTREVETQYF. CDR3 in DNA: TGTGCCAGCAGCTCCGGCACGCGGGAGGTGGAGACCCAGTACTTC.

The chain employs TRBV12-3 or TRBV12-4 and TRBJ2-2; 7 bases map to TRBD2. The V and J ends lost 7 bases and 5 bases, in that order; junction bases with no gene match: 10. The CDR3 covers 15 residues. For the CDR3, the DNA is TGTGCCAGCAATCCACCCAGCGGGATAACCGGGGAGCTGTTTTTT. Translated, it gives CASNPPSGITGELFF.

This clonotype was recorded at least ten times. V gene TRBV10-3 combines with J gene TRBJ1-6; D is unresolved. Trimming removed 2 bases at V and 9 bases at J, with 5 bases between. The V gene's germline CDR1 is ENHRY and CDR2 SYGVKD. The CDR3 loop spans 12 amino acids. The CDR3 loop reads CAISERTSPLHF. CDR3 nucleotides: TGTGCCATCAGTGAGAGAACTTCACCCCTCCACTTT.

The chain joins TRBV4-3 to TRBJ2-7; no definite D call. The germline V gene has CDR1 LGHNA and CDR2 YSLEER. The germline V and J ends were trimmed by 0 bases and 1 base, with 7 bases remaining between them. This CDR3 has 14 amino acids. The CDR3 nucleotides are TGCGCCAGCAGCCAAGATGTCAATTCCTACGAGCAGTACTTC. Its protein product is CASSQDVNSYEQYF.

A word on this clonotype: The junction does not match germline at one end; this may be a read error. The chain is built from TRBV15 and TRBJ2-3; D is uncertain. Germline values: CDR1 LNHNV, CDR2 YYDKDF (reference sequence). CDR3 length equals 13 residues. The CDR3 here is CATSREGGHTQYF. CDR3 in DNA: TGTGCCACCAGCCGAGAAGGCGGTCATACGCAGTATTTT. The full variable domain, completed using reference TRBV15 and TRBJ2-3, is DAMVIQNPRYQVTQFGKPVTLSCSQTLNHNVMYWYQQKSSQAPKLLFHYYDKDFNNEADTPDNFQSRRPNTSFCFLDIRSPGLGDTAMYLCATSREGGHTQYFGPGTRLTVL.

This chain uses TRBV7-3 with TRBJ2-2; D perhaps matches TRBD1 (6 bases). Trimming left V 6 bases short and J 6 bases short, with 11 bases between. The CDR3 totals 13 residues. Germline values: CDR1 SGHTA, CDR2 FQGTGA. The CDR3: CASRQGRAGELFF. CDR3 in DNA: TGTGCCAGCAGACAGGGACGTGCCGGGGAGCTGTTTTTT. The complete variable domain, with remaining parts taken from reference TRBV7-3 and TRBJ2-2, reads GAGVSQTPSNKVTEKGKYVELRCDPISGHTALYWYRQSLGQGPEFLIYFQGTGAADDSGLPNDRFFAVRPEGSVSTLKIQRTERGDSAVYLCASRQGRAGELFFGEGSRLTVL.

The CDR3 protein is CASSLGGGPPYEQYF. The CDR3 DNA reads TGTGCCAGCAGCTTAGGGGGAGGTCCCCCGTACGAGCAGTACTTC. This chain joins TRBV11-2 and TRBJ2-7; a weak D match, TRBD2 (6 bases). The CDR3 has 15 residues. The germline CDR1 and CDR2 sequences are SGHAT and FQNNGV. The V end was cut by 1 base, the J end by 4 bases, with 14 bases between.

Of note for this clonotype: This may stem from a read error, because a much larger clone lies one nucleotide away. The CDR3 end shows no conserved phenylalanine or tryptophan, and so a read error is likely. The rearrangement links TRBV12-3 or TRBV12-4 to TRBJ1-2; D gene unclear. Trimming removed 6 bases from V and 1 base from J, with 9 bases in between. The CDR3 runs 13 residues. The DNA for the CDR3 is TGTGCCAGCAGCCAACAGATTAACTATGGCTACACCTTA. Translation: CASSQQINYGYTL.

This clonotype came up many times. The rearrangement links TRBV12-3 or TRBV12-4 to TRBJ2-1, with TRBD2 matching 9 bases. J lost 5 bases, V lost 8 bases, and 4 bases had no gene match. CDR3 size: 13 residues. CDR3 DNA sequence: TGTGCCAGCCAGGGACTAGCCCACAATGAGCAGTTCTTC. Translated: CASQGLAHNEQFF.

The CDR3 nucleotides are TGCGCCAGCAGCCCTAATGGGGGTAATGAGCAGTTCTTC. This encodes CASSPNGGNEQFF. The chain links TRBV5-1 to TRBJ2-1; D might be TRBD1 or TRBD2, each matching 5 bases. The CDR3 is 13 amino acids. Trimming removed 4 bases from V and 7 bases from J, with 12 bases in between. The germline V gene encodes CDR1 SGHRS and CDR2 YFSETQ.

The chain joins TRBV20-1 to TRBJ2-7; 8 bases map to TRBD2. The CDR3 extends over 13 amino acids. Germline loops: CDR1 DFQATT, CDR2 SNEGSKA (reference sequence). The trim removed 3 bases at V and 4 bases at J, leaving 5 bases unmatched. The CDR3 sequence: CSASLSSGYEQYF. The DNA of the CDR3 is TGCAGTGCTAGTCTATCTAGCGGGTACGAGCAGTACTTC.

This clonotype was counted ten times or more. The gene calls are TRBV2 and TRBJ2-7; D unclear. The V gene's germline CDR1 is SNHLY and CDR2 FYNNEI. This CDR3 is built from 14 residues. The V end lost 1 base, the J end lost 0 bases, and 7 bases lay between the germline ends. The CDR3 reads CASSEELSSYEQYF. The CDR3 nucleotides are TGTGCCAGCAGTGAAGAGCTCAGCTCCTACGAGCAGTACTTC.

This rearrangement joins TRBV19 to TRBJ2-7; possibly TRBD1 or TRBD2 for D (5 bases each). The CDR3 has 14 amino acids. CDR1 and CDR2 (germline): LNHDA, SQIVND (reference sequence). V lost 7 bases and J lost 2, with 15 bases in between. The CDR3 region is CASTQRGSPYEQYF. CDR3 in DNA: TGTGCCAGTACCCAGAGGGGCTCCCCCTACGAGCAGTACTTC.

This clonotype was detected many times. The V and J genes are TRBV29-1 and TRBJ2-2; D uncertain. Deletions cut 6 bases from V and 0 bases from J, with 8 bases between. The CDR3 extends over 13 amino acids. CDR1 and CDR2 (germline): SQVTM, ANQGSEA. The CDR3 spells CSVAPANTGELFF. CDR3 in DNA: TGCAGCGTCGCCCCAGCGAACACCGGGGAGCTGTTTTTT.

The chain combines TRBV30 with TRBJ2-1; unclear D gene. The CDR3 runs to 13 residues. CDR1 is GTSNPN and CDR2 is SVGIG in the germline V gene (reference sequence). The V and J ends lost 2 bases and 5 bases respectively, with 10 bases between them. The CDR3 protein is CAWSRGSNNEQFF. CDR3 nucleotides: TGTGCCTGGAGTCGCGGATCTAACAATGAGCAGTTCTTC.